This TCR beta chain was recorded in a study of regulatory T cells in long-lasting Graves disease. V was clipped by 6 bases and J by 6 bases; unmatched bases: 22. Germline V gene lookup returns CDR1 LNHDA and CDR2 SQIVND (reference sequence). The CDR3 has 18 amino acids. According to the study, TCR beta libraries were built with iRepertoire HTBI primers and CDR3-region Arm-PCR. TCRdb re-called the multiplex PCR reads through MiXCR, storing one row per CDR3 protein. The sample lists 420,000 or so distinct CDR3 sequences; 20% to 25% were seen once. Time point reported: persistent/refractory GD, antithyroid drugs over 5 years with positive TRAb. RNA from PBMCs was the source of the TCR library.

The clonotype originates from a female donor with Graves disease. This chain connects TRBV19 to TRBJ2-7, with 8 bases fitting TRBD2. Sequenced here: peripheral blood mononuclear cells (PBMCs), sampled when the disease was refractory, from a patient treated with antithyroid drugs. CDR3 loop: CASSVSSGKFNVPGEQYF. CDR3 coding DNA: TGTGCCAGTAGCGTAAGTAGCGGGAAATTTAATGTTCCGGGCGAGCAGTACTTC.